This TCR beta chain originates from a study of CD8+ T cells in alopecia areata. Study details: Tofacitinib was taken orally by treated patients, and the dose was 5 to 10 mg twice daily. Tofacitinib lasted 6 to 18 months, then 6 months off drug.

Those with alopecia areata gave lesional scalp punch biopsies and peripheral blood. Extracted RNA was reverse transcribed into cDNA, the sequencing template. Clones were sequenced by immunoSEQ multiplex PCR, and TCRdb holds only the in-frame ones, with some missing. The sample has tens of thousands of clones, roughly 60% seen once. Germline CDR1 is SGHTA and CDR2 is FQGNSA. The ends lost 1 base at V and 0 bases at J; junction bases unmatched: 5. The CDR3 contains 16 residues. Source: CD8+ T cells sorted from blood, taken at week 0. This TCR derives from a human donor with alopecia areata. The V gene is TRBV7-2, the J gene TRBJ2-7; TRBD2 matches 8 bases. CDR3 sequence reads: CASSLDLAGYSYEQYF. CDR3 in DNA: TGTGCCAGCAGCTTAGACCTAGCGGGCTACTCCTACGAGCAGTACTTC. The full variable domain, with the rest looked up from reference TRBV7-2 and TRBJ2-7, is GAGVSQSPSNKVTEKGKDVELRCDPISGHTALYWYRQSLGQGLEFLIYFQGNSAPDKSGLPSDRFSAERTGGSVSTLTIQRTQQEDSAVYLCASSLDLAGYSYEQYFGPGTRLTVT.